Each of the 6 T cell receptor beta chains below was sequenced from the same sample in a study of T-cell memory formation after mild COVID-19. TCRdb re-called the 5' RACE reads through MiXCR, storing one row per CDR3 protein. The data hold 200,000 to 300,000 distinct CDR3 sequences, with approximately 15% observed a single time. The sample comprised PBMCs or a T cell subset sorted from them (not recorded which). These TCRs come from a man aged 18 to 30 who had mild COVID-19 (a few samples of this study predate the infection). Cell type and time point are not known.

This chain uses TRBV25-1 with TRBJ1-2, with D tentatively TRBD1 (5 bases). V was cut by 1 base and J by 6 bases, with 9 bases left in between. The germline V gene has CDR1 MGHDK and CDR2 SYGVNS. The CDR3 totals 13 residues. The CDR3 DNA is TGTGCCAGCAGTGAATTTTGGGGGAATGGCTACACCTTC. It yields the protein CASSEFWGNGYTF.

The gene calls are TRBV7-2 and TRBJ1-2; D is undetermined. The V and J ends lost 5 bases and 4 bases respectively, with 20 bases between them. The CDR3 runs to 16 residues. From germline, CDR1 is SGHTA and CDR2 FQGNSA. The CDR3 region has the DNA TGTGCCAGCAGCCCGGGCTTAGGGCAGCTAGGCTATGGCTACACCTTC. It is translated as CASSPGLGQLGYGYTF.

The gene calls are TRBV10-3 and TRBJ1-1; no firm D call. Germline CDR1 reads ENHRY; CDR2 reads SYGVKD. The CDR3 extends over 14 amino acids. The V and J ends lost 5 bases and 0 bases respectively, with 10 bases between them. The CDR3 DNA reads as TGTGCCATCAGTAGGACGATCATGAACACTGAAGCTTTCTTT. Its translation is CAISRTIMNTEAFF.

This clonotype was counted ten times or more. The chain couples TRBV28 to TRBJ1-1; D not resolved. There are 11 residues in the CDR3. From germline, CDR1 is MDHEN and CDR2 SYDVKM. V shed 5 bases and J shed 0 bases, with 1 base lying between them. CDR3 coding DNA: TGTGCCAGCAGTGTGAACACTGAAGCTTTCTTT. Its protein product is CASSVNTEAFF.

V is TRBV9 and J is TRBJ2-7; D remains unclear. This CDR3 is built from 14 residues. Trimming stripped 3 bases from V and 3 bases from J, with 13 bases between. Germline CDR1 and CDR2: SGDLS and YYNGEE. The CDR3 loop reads CASSEEVSGYEQYF. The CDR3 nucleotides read TGTGCCAGCAGCGAAGAAGTAAGTGGCTACGAGCAGTACTTC.

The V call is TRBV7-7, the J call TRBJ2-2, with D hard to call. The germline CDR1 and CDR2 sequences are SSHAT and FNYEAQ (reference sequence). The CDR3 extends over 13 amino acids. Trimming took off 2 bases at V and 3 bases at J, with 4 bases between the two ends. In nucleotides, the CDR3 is TGTGCCAGCAGCTTACGATACACCGGGGAGCTGTTTTTT. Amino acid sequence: CASSLRYTGELFF.